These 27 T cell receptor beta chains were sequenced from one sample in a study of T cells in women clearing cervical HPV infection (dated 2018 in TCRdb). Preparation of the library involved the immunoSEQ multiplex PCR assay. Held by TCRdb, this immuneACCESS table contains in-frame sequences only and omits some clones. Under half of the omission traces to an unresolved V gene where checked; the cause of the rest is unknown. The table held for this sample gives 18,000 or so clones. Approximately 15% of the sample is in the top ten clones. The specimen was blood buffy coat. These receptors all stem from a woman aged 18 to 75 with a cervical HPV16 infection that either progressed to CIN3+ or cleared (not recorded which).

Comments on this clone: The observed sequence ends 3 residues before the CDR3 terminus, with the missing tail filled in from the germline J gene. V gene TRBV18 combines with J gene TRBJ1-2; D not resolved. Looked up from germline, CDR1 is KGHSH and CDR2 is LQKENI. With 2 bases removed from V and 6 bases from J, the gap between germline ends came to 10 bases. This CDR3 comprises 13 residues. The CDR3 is CASSPAAEDGYTF. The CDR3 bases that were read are TGTGCCAGCTCACCAGCGGCAGAGGATGGC. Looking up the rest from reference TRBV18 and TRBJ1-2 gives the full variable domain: NAGVMQNPRHLVRRRGQEARLRCSPMKGHSHVYWYRQLPEEGLKFMVYLQKENIIDESGMPKERFSAEFPKEGPSILRIQQVVRGDSAAYFCASSPAAEDGYTFGSGTRLTVV.

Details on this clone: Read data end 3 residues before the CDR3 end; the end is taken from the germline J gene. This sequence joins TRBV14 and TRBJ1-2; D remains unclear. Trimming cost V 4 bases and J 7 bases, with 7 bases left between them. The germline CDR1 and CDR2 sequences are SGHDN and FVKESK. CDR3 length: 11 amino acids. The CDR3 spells CASSRGSGYTF. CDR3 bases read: TGTGCCAGCAGCCGCGGTAGTGGC.

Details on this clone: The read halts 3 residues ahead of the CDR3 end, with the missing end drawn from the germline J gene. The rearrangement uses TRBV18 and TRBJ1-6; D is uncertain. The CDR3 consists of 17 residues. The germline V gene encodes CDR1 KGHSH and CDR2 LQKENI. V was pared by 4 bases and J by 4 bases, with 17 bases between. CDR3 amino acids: CASSLVRAGEYNSPLHF. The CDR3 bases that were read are TGTGCCAGCTCACTCGTGCGGGCGGGCGAGTATAATTCACCC. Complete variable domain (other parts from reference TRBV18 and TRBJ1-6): NAGVMQNPRHLVRRRGQEARLRCSPMKGHSHVYWYRQLPEEGLKFMVYLQKENIIDESGMPKERFSAEFPKEGPSILRIQQVVRGDSAAYFCASSLVRAGEYNSPLHFGNGTRLTVT.

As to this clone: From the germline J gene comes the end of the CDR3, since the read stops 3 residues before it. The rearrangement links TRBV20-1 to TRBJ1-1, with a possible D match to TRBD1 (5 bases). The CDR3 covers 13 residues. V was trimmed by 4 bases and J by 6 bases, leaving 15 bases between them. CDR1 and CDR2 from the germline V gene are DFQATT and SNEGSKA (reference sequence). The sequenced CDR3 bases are TGCAGTGCTAAGATTACAAAGGGGTCTGAA. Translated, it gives CSAKITKGSE. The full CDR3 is CSAKITKGSEAFF.

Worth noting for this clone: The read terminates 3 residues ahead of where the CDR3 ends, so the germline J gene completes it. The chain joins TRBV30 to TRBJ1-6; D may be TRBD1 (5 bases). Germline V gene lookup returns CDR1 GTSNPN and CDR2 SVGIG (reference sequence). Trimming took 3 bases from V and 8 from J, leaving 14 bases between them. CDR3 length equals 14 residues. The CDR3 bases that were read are TGTGCCTGGAGCCTTAAGGGGAGGGATTCACCC. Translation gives CAWSLKGRDSP. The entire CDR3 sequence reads CAWSLKGRDSPLHF. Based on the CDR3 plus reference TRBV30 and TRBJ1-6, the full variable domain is SQTIHQWPATLVQPVGSPLSLECTVEGTSNPNLYWYRQAAGRGLQLLFYSVGIGQISSEVPQNLSASRPQDRQFILSSKKLLLSDSGFYLCAWSLKGRDSPLHFGNGTRLTVT.

Partial CDR3 DNA: TGTGCCAGCAGCCAAGCAGTGACTCCAAGCACAGATACG. This codes for CASSQAVTPSTDT. In full, the CDR3 is CASSQAVTPSTDTQYF. The chain carries TRBV4-2 and TRBJ2-3; no clear D. The read gets to within 3 residues of the CDR3 end, and the germline J gene fills in the rest. The germline CDR1 and CDR2 sequences are LGHNA and YNFKEQ. The CDR3 spans 16 residues. Between the trimmed V and J ends, which lost 1 base and 0 bases, there was a span of 11 bases.

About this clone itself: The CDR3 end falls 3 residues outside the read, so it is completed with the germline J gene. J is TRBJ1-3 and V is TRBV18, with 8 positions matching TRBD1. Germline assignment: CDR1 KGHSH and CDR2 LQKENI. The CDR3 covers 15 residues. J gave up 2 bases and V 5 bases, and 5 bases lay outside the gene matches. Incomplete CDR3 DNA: TGTGCCAGCTCAGAACAGGGGGAGGCTGGAAACACC. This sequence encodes CASSEQGEAGNT. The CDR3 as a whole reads CASSEQGEAGNTIYF.

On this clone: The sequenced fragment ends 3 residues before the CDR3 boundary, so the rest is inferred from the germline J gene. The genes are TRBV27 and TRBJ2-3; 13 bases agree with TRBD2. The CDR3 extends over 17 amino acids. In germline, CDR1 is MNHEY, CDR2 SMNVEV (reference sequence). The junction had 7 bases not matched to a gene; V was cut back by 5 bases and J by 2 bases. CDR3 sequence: CASSHTSGRAVTDTQYF. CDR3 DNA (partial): TGTGCCAGCAGTCATACTAGCGGGAGGGCCGTCACAGATACG.

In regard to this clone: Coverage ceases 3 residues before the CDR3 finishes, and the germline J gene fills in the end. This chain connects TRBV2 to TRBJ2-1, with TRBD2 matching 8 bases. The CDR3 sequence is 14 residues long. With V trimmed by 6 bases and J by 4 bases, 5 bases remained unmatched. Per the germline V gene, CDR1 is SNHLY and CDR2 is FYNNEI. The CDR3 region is CASRGSGAYNEQFF. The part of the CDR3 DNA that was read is TGTGCCAGCAGGGGTAGCGGGGCTTACAATGAG.

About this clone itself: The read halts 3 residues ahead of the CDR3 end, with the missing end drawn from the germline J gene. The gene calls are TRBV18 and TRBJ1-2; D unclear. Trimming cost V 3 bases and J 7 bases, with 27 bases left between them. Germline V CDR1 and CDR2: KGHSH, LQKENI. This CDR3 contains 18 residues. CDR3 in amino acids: CASSPNENPRGRSGGYTF. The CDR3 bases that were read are TGTGCCAGCTCACCTAACGAAAACCCCCGGGGAAGAAGCGGTGGC.

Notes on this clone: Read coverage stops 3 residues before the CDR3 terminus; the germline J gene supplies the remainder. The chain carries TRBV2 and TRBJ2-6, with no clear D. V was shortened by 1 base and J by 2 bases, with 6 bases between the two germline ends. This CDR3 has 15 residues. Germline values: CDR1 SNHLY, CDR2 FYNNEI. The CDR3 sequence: CASSEGWPGANVLTF. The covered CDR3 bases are TGTGCCAGCAGTGAAGGTTGGCCTGGGGCCAACGTC.

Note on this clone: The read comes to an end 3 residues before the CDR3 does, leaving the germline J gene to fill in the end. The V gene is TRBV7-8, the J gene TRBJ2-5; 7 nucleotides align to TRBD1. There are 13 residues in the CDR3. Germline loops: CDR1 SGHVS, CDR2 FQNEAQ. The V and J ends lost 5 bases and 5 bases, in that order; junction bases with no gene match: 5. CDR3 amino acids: CASSIDRAETQYF. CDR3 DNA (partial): TGTGCCAGCAGCATTGACAGGGCGGAGACC.

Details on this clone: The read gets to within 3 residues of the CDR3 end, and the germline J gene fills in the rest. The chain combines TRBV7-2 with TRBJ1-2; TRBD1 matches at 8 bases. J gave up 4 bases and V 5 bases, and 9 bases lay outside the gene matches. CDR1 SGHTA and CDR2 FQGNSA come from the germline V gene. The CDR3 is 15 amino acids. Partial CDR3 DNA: TGTGCCAGCAGCCTGGGACAGGCGACCCTCTATGGC. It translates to CASSLGQATLYG. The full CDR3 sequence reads CASSLGQATLYGYTF.

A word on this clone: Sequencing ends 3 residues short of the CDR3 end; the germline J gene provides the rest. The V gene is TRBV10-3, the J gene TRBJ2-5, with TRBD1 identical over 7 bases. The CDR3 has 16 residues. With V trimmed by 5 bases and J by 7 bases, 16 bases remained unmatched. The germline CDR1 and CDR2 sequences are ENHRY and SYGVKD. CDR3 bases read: TGTGCCATCAGTACTAAGACAGGGAAAAGGAGTGGGACC. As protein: CAISTKTGKRSGT. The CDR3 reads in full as CAISTKTGKRSGTQYF.

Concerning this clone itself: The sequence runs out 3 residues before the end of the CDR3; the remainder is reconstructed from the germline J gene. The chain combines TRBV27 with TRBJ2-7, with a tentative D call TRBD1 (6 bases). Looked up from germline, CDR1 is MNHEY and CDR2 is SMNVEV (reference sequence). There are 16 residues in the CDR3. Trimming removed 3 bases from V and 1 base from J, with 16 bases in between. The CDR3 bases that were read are TGTGCCAGCAGTTTTCCACGGGACATCCCTTCCTACGAG. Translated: CASSFPRDIPSYE. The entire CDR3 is CASSFPRDIPSYEQYF.

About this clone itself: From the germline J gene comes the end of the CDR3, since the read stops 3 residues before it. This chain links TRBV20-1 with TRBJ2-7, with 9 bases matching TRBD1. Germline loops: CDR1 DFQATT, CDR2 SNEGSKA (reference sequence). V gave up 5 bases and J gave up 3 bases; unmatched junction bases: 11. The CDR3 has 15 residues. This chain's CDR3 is CSAENRDRVSYEQYF. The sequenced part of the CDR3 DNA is TGCAGTGCTGAGAACCGGGACAGGGTTAGCTACGAG.

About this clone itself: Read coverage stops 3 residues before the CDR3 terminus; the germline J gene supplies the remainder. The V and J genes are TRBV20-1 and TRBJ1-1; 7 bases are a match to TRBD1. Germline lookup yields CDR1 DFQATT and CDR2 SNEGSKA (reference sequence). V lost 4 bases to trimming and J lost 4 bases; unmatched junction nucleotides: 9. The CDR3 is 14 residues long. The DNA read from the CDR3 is TGCAGTGCTACCCCTGACAGGGCGGGCACTGAA. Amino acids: CSATPDRAGTE. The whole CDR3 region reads CSATPDRAGTEAFF.

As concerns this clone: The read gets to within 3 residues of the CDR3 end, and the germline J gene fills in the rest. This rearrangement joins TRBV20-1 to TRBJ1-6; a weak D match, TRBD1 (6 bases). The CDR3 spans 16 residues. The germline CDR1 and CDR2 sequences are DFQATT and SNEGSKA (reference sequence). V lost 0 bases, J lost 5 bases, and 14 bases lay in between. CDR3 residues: CSARDAATGDNSPLHF. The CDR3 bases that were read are TGCAGTGCTAGAGATGCGGCGACAGGTGATAATTCACCC.

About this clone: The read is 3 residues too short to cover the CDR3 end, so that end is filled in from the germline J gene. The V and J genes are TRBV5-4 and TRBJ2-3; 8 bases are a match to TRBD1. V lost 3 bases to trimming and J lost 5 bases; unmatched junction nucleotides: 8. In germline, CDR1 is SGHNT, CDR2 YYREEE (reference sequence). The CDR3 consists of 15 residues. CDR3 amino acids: CASSSGQGAIDTQYF. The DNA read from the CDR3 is TGTGCCAGCAGCTCCGGACAGGGAGCAATAGATACG.

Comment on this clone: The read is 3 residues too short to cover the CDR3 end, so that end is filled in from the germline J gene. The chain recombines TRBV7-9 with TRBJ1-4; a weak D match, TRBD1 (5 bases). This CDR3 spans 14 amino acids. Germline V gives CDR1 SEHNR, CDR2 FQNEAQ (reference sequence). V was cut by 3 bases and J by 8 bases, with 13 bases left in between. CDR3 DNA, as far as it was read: TGTGCCAGCAGCTTCGGGCAGGGAGGAGAAAAA. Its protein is CASSFGQGGEK. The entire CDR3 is CASSFGQGGEKLFF.

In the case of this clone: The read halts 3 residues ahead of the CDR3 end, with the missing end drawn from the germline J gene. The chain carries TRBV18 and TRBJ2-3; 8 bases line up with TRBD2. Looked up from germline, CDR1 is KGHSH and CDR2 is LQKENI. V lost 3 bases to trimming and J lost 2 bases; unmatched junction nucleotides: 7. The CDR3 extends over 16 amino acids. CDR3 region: CASSPFSGAFTDTQYF. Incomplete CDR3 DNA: TGTGCCAGCTCACCCTTTAGCGGGGCCTTCACAGATACG. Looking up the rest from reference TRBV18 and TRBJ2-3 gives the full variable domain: NAGVMQNPRHLVRRRGQEARLRCSPMKGHSHVYWYRQLPEEGLKFMVYLQKENIIDESGMPKERFSAEFPKEGPSILRIQQVVRGDSAAYFCASSPFSGAFTDTQYFGPGTRLTVL.

Incomplete CDR3 DNA: TGCAGTGCTAGCGAGCGGGCTCGGGGCTGGACC. This translates into CSASERARGWT. The entire CDR3 protein is CSASERARGWTQYF. This chain links TRBV20-1 with TRBJ2-5, with D tentatively TRBD2 (6 bases). The observed sequence ends 3 residues before the CDR3 terminus, with the missing tail filled in from the germline J gene. The CDR3 runs 14 residues. The V end lost 3 bases, the J end lost 7 bases, and 18 bases lay between the germline ends. Germline values: CDR1 DFQATT, CDR2 SNEGSKA (reference sequence).

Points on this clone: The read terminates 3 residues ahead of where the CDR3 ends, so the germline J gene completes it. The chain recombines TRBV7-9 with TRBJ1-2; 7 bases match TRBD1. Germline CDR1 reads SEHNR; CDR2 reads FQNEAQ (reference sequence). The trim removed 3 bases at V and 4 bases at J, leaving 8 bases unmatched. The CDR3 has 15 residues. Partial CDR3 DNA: TGTGCCAGCAGCTTTAACGGGGGACAGATCTATGGC. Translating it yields CASSFNGGQIYG. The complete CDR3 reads CASSFNGGQIYGYTF.

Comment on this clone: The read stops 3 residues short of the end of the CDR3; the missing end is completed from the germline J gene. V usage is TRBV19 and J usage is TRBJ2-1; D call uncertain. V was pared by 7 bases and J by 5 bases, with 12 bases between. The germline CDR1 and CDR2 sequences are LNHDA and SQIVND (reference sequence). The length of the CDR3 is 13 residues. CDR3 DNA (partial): TGTGCCAGTAATATCACGGGTAACAATGAG. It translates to CASNITGNNE. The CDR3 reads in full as CASNITGNNEQFF. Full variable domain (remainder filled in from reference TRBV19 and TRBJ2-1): DGGITQSPKYLFRKEGQNVTLSCEQNLNHDAMYWYRQDPGQGLRLIYYSQIVNDFQKGDIAEGYSVSREKKESFPLTVTSAQKNPTAFYLCASNITGNNEQFFGPGTRLTVL.

Partial CDR3 DNA: TGTGCCTGGAGTGTGTCATACGCCGGGGAAAAA. Protein sequence: CAWSVSYAGEK. The full CDR3 is CAWSVSYAGEKLFF. This chain links TRBV30 with TRBJ1-4; D gene ambiguous. The read is 3 residues too short to cover the CDR3 end, so that end is filled in from the germline J gene. V was pared by 0 bases and J by 8 bases, with 13 bases between. The CDR3 runs 14 residues. Germline V gene lookup returns CDR1 GTSNPN and CDR2 SVGIG (reference sequence).

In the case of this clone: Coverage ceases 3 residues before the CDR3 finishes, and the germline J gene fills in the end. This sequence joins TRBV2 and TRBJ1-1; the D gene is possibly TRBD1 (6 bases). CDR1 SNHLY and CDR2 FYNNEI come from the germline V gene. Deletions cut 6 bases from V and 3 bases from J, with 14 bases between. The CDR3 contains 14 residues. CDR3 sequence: CASSLTGRDTEAFF. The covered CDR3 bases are TGTGCCAGCAGCCTCACAGGGCGGGACACTGAA.

CDR3 DNA (partial): TGTGCCAGCAGCCTTAGCGGGATAGGCGAG. Protein product: CASSLSGIGE. The entire CDR3 sequence reads CASSLSGIGEQYF. J is TRBJ2-7 and V is TRBV2; TRBD2 agrees at 8 bases. The missing CDR3 end, 3 residues past where the read stops, is filled in from the germline J gene. CDR3 length: 13 residues. Germline CDR1 SNHLY, CDR2 FYNNEI. V trimming: 6 bases; J trimming: 6 bases; junction bases outside the gene matches: 7.